These 5 T cell receptor beta chains were sequenced from one sample in a study of cytomegalovirus exposure and HLA in healthy donors (dated by TCRdb to the late 2010s). Receptor amplification or capture employed the immunoSEQ multiplex PCR assay. The multiplex PCR relied on a mix of 60 forward primers for TCR Vbeta segments and 13 reverse primers for TCR Jbeta segments. Entries here come from immuneACCESS through TCRdb and include only in-frame sequences with V and J called. Some clones fail to appear in such tables; in the studies checked, an unresolved V gene covers under half of the shortfall, and the cause of the remainder is unknown. Recorded for this sample are 150,000 to 200,000 clones; 81% of them occurred a single time. The ten largest clones take up 1.5% to 2% of the sample. Sequenced sample: PBMCs. Receptor source: a man aged 18 to 30 in good health and CMV-seronegative.

This clone was seen a few times. The chain employs TRBV6-4 and TRBJ2-1; 8 nucleotides line up with TRBD1. The CDR3 loop spans 15 amino acids. Losses at the gene ends were 0 bases for V and 3 bases for J; bases not matched to a gene: 1. In germline, CDR1 is MRHNA, CDR2 SNTAGT. This chain's CDR3 is CASSDSGQGYNEQFF. In DNA, the CDR3 is TGTGCCAGCAGTGACTCCGGACAGGGCTACAATGAGCAGTTCTTC.

The chain carries TRBV4-3 and TRBJ2-5; no firm D call. V was pared by 1 base and J by 3 bases, with 6 bases between. In germline, CDR1 is LGHNA, CDR2 YSLEER. The length of the CDR3 is 13 residues. The CDR3 DNA reads as TGCGCCAGCAGCCAAGTCCGAGAAGAGACCCAGTACTTC. Translating gives CASSQVREETQYF.

The chain links TRBV30 to TRBJ2-1; 8 bases line up with TRBD2. CDR1 and CDR2 (germline): GTSNPN, SVGIG (reference sequence). The CDR3 consists of 14 residues. V was clipped by 4 bases and J by 4 bases; unmatched bases: 6. The CDR3 spells CAWIGTRKYNEQFF. For the CDR3, the DNA is TGTGCCTGGATCGGGACTAGGAAATACAATGAGCAGTTCTTC. The complete variable domain, with remaining parts taken from reference TRBV30 and TRBJ2-1, reads SQTIHQWPATLVQPVGSPLSLECTVEGTSNPNLYWYRQAAGRGLQLLFYSVGIGQISSEVPQNLSASRPQDRQFILSSKKLLLSDSGFYLCAWIGTRKYNEQFFGPGTRLTVL.

With regard to this clone: Other DNA sequences from this sample encode an identical CDR3 as well. The chain employs TRBV5-5 and TRBJ2-7; TRBD1 aligns across 8 bases. Germline assignment: CDR1 SGHKS and CDR2 YYEKEE (reference sequence). There are 13 residues in the CDR3. The junction had 2 bases not matched to a gene; V was cut back by 0 bases and J by 6 bases. The CDR3 bases are TGTGCCAGCAGCTTGGCGGGACAGGTCGAGCAGTACTTC. Residues: CASSLAGQVEQYF.

This clone turned up a few times. The J gene is TRBJ2-5, the V gene TRBV7-9; 7 bases are shared with TRBD2. Germline loops: CDR1 SEHNR, CDR2 FQNEAQ (reference sequence). The CDR3 is 16 amino acids. V lost 5 bases and J lost 4; bases outside the gene matches: 13. The CDR3 spells CASSTGRTSDRETQYF. CDR3 DNA sequence: TGTGCCAGCAGCACTGGTAGAACTAGCGATAGAGAGACCCAGTACTTC.